This section outlines one TCR beta chain sequence together with its context. Its binding antigen is unknown. The sample holds no much larger clone one base away, and base qualities are not on file. This sample includes further DNA sequences coding for the same CDR3. These data belong to a study of blood T cell repertoires in COVID-19 (dated by TCRdb to the early 2020s). Context from the whole study: Samples covering the acute and convalescent phases of COVID-19 were provided by collaborators in the United States, Italy and Spain. The prospective study material was composed of cDNA or gDNA derived from T cells, B-cell-depleted T cells, or PBMCs. Deeply sampled blood TCRbeta repertoires from subjects exposed to, actively infected with, or recovered from COVID-19 were included in the dataset. The repertoires were released in a freely available public database meant as a resource for research on the immune response to SARS-CoV-2. Samples came from the ongoing ImmuneRACE study (first 160 participants) plus 1,254 subjects from 6 global collaborators. The sample metadata nearly always contained a de-identified subject ID, COVID-19 status, age in years and sex. Where HLA class I and class II types were available, the types were taken from metadata supplied by the sample provider, not from assay-based typing.

In the prospective study, participants were roughly 18 to 100 years old, resided in 25 or so geographic areas of the United States, and were enrolled through a virtual design. In the prospective study, participants were assigned to cohorts based on the clinical history participants reported in a screening survey and a study questionnaire. ImmuneRACE Cohort 3 recovered participants were defined by two consecutive negative NP/OP PCR tests, healthcare professional clearance, or symptom resolution. In the prospective study, mobile phlebotomists collected whole blood, serum and a nasopharyngeal or oropharyngeal swab from each participant. Participants in the prospective study had the option to provide additional blood draws and questionnaires over a 2-month period. Prospective study blood samples were shipped either frozen or at room temperature before DNA extraction. What the work shows at the level of the full study, not this receptor alone: The amount of clinical and demographic metadata varied by source and participant and was provided uncurated.

TCRbeta CDR3 regions were amplified from genomic DNA using the immunoSEQ Assay, a bias-controlled multiplex PCR. The study's processing was this. Nucleated cell counts per sample were estimated from amplification of reference gene primers within the assay. Sequence reads were collapsed and filtered to measure the absolute abundance of every unique TCRbeta CDR3 rearrangement. For each sample, productive Simpson clonality was calculated as the square root of Simpson's diversity index across productive rearrangements. TCRdb retrieved this table from immuneACCESS and kept in-frame rearrangements only. Not all clones are present; in checked studies, unresolved V genes account for under half, and no reason is known for the remainder. Clonal size and the V and J genes are those of that table, whereas D and trimming came from the DNA. Present in this sample are some 200,000 clones, 82% of which were seen just once. The top ten hold around 11% of the sample.

Sequenced input: PBMCs or T cells enriched from blood (not recorded which). This TCR was sampled from a man in his forties who had recovered from COVID-19.

The nucleotides are TGTGCCAGCAGCGTCGGTCTAGCGGACACAGATACGCAGTATTTT. Its translation is CASSVGLADTDTQYF. The sequence links TRBV9 to TRBJ2-3, with 7 bases aligning to TRBD2. CDR1 and CDR2 are drawn from the germline V gene: SGDLS, YYNGEE. V is cut back by 2 bases and J by 2 bases, with 5 bases in the junction unmatched. The CDR3 covers 15 residues, taking in both the cysteine and the phenylalanine. Only the CDR3 DNA is retained, 45 bases long and in frame from the first base.